This T cell receptor beta chain was captured by sequencing in a study of identifying expanded T cells in peripheral blood. The repertoire was sequenced with immunoSEQ multiplex PCR; TCRdb's copy has only in-frame clones and lacks some. The sample has about 91,000 clones; roughly 90% are singletons. Collection occurred without any documented infections or immune events in donors. V lost 5 bases and J 2 bases, leaving 13 bases between the germline ends. Germline V gene sequence: CDR1 LNHDA, CDR2 SQIVND (reference sequence). CDR3 length: 15 amino acids. The sample comprised blood. The receptor was isolated from a person aged 18 to 70 in good health. J is TRBJ1-5 and V is TRBV19; D is possibly TRBD1 (6 bases). The CDR3 loop reads CASSLTGWGNQPQHF. CDR3 bases: TGTGCCAGTAGTTTAACAGGGTGGGGCAATCAGCCCCAGCATTTT.